Listed here are 23 T cell receptor beta chains from one sample, sequenced in a study of spatial heterogeneity in lung cancer. TCRdb fed the 5' RACE reads into MiXCR, producing one record per CDR3 protein. In the table there are roughly 5,900 distinct CDR3 sequences, about 6.9% of which are singletons. Described time point: sample taken at primary tumor resection. For these TCRs, the target antigens are not known. Study-level findings and limits: The number of expanded tumor alpha and beta chains correlated with mutation number.

The source material was lung tumor tissue, sampled at surgery. The source is a male donor with early-stage non-small cell lung cancer.

Ten or more counts support this clonotype. The V gene is TRBV6-5, the J gene TRBJ2-2; 9 bases fit TRBD1. V lost 6 bases, J lost 6 bases, and 8 bases stayed unmatched. From germline, CDR1 is MNHEY and CDR2 SVGAGI. The CDR3 runs to 15 residues. CDR3 DNA: TGTGCCAGCAGGACCGGACAGGGGTTCTCCGGGGAGCTGTTTTTT. This encodes CASRTGQGFSGELFF.

This clonotype is judged large. V gene TRBV7-9 combines with J gene TRBJ2-1; the match to TRBD2 covers 7 bases. J gave up 0 bases and V 5 bases, and 7 bases lay outside the gene matches. Germline assignment: CDR1 SEHNR and CDR2 FQNEAQ (reference sequence). The CDR3 has 16 residues. This chain's CDR3 is CASSAGSGNSYNEQFF. The CDR3 DNA reads as TGTGCCAGCAGCGCAGGAAGCGGGAACTCCTACAATGAGCAGTTCTTC.

This clonotype occurred many times. The chain carries TRBV19 and TRBJ2-5; 8 positions agree with TRBD1. The germline V gene has CDR1 LNHDA and CDR2 SQIVND (reference sequence). The CDR3 is 15 residues long. The junction had 7 bases not matched to a gene; V was cut back by 5 bases and J by 2 bases. Written as DNA, the CDR3 is TGTGCCAGTAGTGCTTCAGGGGGCACTCAAGAGACCCAGTACTTC. It translates to CASSASGGTQETQYF.

This clonotype is categorized as medium-sized. The rearrangement links TRBV20-1 to TRBJ2-1; D may match TRBD1 or TRBD2 (5 bases each). The CDR3 loop spans 13 amino acids. The V end lost 7 bases, the J end lost 10 bases, and 20 bases lay between the germline ends. Germline assignment: CDR1 DFQATT and CDR2 SNEGSKA (reference sequence). The CDR3 region is CSVMGVTLGEQFF. The CDR3 DNA follows: TGCAGTGTTATGGGGGTCACCCTTGGGGAGCAGTTCTTC.

This clonotype appeared many times. The CDR3 coding sequence is TGTGCCAGCAGTGGGGGGATCGGGGACTCTGGAAACACCATATATTTT. Its protein is CASSGGIGDSGNTIYF. The rearrangement joins TRBV6-1 to TRBJ1-3; D is possibly TRBD1 (5 bases). Trimming took off 4 bases at V and 0 bases at J, with 13 bases between the two ends. CDR3 length equals 16 residues. The V gene's germline CDR1 is MNHNS and CDR2 SASEGT.

This clonotype was observed many times. The chain combines TRBV11-3 with TRBJ2-2, with TRBD2 as a possible D gene (5 bases). Germline-derived CDR1 and CDR2 are SGHNT and YENEEA. Trimming took off 1 base at V and 4 bases at J, with 7 bases between the two ends. This CDR3 has 14 amino acids. The CDR3 DNA is TGTGCCAGCAGCTTAGGAGGGTTCACCGGGGAGCTGTTTTTT. Its protein product is CASSLGGFTGELFF.

By share of the sample, this clonotype is medium-sized (0.01 to 0.1%). The gene calls are TRBV11-2 and TRBJ2-1; 8 bases are a match to TRBD2. CDR3 size: 15 residues. The ends lost 1 base at V and 6 bases at J; junction bases unmatched: 5. The germline V gene encodes CDR1 SGHAT and CDR2 FQNNGV. Here the CDR3 reads CASSLVREGRNEQFF. In DNA, the CDR3 is TGTGCCAGCAGCTTAGTCCGGGAGGGGCGCAATGAGCAGTTCTTC.

The table lists this clonotype with many counts. This rearrangement joins TRBV18 to TRBJ1-6; no clear D. CDR3 size: 14 residues. The germline V and J ends were trimmed by 2 bases and 6 bases, with 8 bases remaining between them. In germline, CDR1 is KGHSH, CDR2 LQKENI. CDR3 nucleotides: TGTGCCAGCTCACCAGGGGAAAGTAATTCACCCCTCCACTTT. Its translation: CASSPGESNSPLHF.

This clonotype qualifies as medium-sized. The chain couples TRBV27 to TRBJ2-7; 9 bases align to TRBD1. The ends lost 3 bases at V and 6 bases at J; junction bases unmatched: 12. This CDR3 spans 16 amino acids. Germline assignment: CDR1 MNHEY and CDR2 SMNVEV (reference sequence). The CDR3 DNA sequence: TGTGCCAGCAGTTTTACCCCGCCGGGACAGGGAAGCGAGCAGTACTTC. It specifies CASSFTPPGQGSEQYF.

This clonotype was found once. This rearrangement joins TRBV3-1 to TRBJ1-6; D not resolved. Germline loops: CDR1 LGHDT, CDR2 YNNKEL (reference sequence). Trimming cost V 0 bases and J 0 bases, with 9 bases left between them. The CDR3 runs to 17 residues. CDR3 amino acids: CASSQDRPSSYNSPLHF. CDR3 coding DNA: TGTGCCAGCAGCCAAGATCGCCCCAGCTCCTATAATTCACCCCTCCACTTT.

This clonotype was observed many times. V and J are TRBV7-2 and TRBJ2-3, with TRBD2 as a possible D gene (7 bases). Per germline, CDR1 SGHTA and CDR2 FQGNSA. The ends were cut back, 3 bases at V and 2 bases at J, with 21 bases in the middle. The CDR3 contains 18 residues. As DNA, the CDR3 is TGTGCCAGCAGCTTCGGCAGTAGGAGGGGGGGTCTCACAGATACGCAGTATTTT. Translating gives CASSFGSRRGGLTDTQYF.

In this sample, this clonotype turned up many times. The V and J genes are TRBV4-1 and TRBJ1-4; weak D call: TRBD1 (5 bases). V was pared by 1 base and J by 6 bases, with 15 bases between. The CDR3 loop spans 16 amino acids. CDR1 MGHRA and CDR2 YSYEKL come from the germline V gene. The CDR3 DNA reads as TGCGCCAGCAGCCAAGGTCGGTGGGGGGGAGATGAAAAACTGTTTTTT. Protein product: CASSQGRWGGDEKLFF.

This clonotype occurred many times. This chain joins TRBV12-3 or TRBV12-4 and TRBJ1-3; possibly TRBD1 for D (6 bases). Trimming pared 5 bases from V and 4 bases from J, leaving 21 bases between. The CDR3 contains 17 residues. The CDR3 is CASSPRGGPRGGNTIYF. As DNA, the CDR3 is TGTGCCAGCAGTCCCCGGGGGGGCCCGAGGGGAGGAAACACCATATATTTT.

This clonotype occurred many times. The chain couples TRBV28 to TRBJ1-6, with D perhaps TRBD1 (5 bases). Germline values: CDR1 MDHEN, CDR2 SYDVKM. The CDR3 is made up of 14 amino acids. V was pared by 4 bases and J by 9 bases, with 13 bases between. The CDR3 sequence: CASSSGPRSSPLHF. DNA for the CDR3: TGTGCCAGCAGTTCGGGACCCAGGAGTTCACCCCTCCACTTT.

This clonotype is medium-sized. J is TRBJ2-7 and V is TRBV7-2, with TRBD1 matching 9 bases. This CDR3 has 15 residues. The V segment lost 1 base and the J segment 5 bases; nucleotides outside the gene matches: 6. Per the germline V gene, CDR1 is SGHTA and CDR2 is FQGNSA. The CDR3: CASSLVPRQGDEQYF. CDR3 bases: TGTGCCAGCAGCTTAGTGCCGCGACAGGGGGACGAGCAGTACTTC.

This clonotype is medium-sized (0.01 to 0.1%) within its sample. The V and J genes are TRBV11-3 and TRBJ2-1, with D maybe TRBD1 (6 bases). Germline CDR1 and CDR2: SGHNT and YENEEA. The CDR3 sequence is 14 residues long. V was pared by 5 bases and J by 10 bases, with 18 bases between. CDR3 sequence reads: CASSRETGPREQFF. CDR3 nucleotides: TGTGCCAGCAGCCGAGAGACAGGCCCCAGGGAGCAGTTCTTC.

By share of the sample, this clonotype is medium-sized. The CDR3, as DNA: TGTGCCAGCCTAACCGGGACAGCGAACACCGGGGAGCTGTTTTTT. Its translation: CASLTGTANTGELFF. The J gene is TRBJ2-2, the V gene TRBV19, with 7 bases fitting TRBD1. The CDR3 has 15 amino acids. CDR1 is LNHDA and CDR2 is SQIVND in the germline V gene (reference sequence). With V trimmed by 9 bases and J by 0 bases, 7 bases remained unmatched.

By share, this clonotype ranks as medium-sized. V is TRBV5-1 and J is TRBJ2-5, with 8 bases fitting TRBD1. The CDR3 is made up of 15 amino acids. V shed 4 bases and J 0 bases; nucleotides not matched to a gene: 5. Germline assignment: CDR1 SGHRS and CDR2 YFSETQ. In nucleotides, the CDR3 is TGCGCCAGCAGCCCGACAGGGGACAACCAAGAGACCCAGTACTTC. It encodes CASSPTGDNQETQYF.

In this sample, this clonotype is medium-sized (0.01 to 0.1%). The chain couples TRBV12-3 or TRBV12-4 to TRBJ2-2, with a tentative D call TRBD2 (6 bases). This CDR3 comprises 15 residues. V was shortened by 3 bases and J by 2 bases, with 10 bases between the two germline ends. CDR3 sequence reads: CASSFRTTNTGELFF. CDR3 nucleotide sequence: TGTGCCAGCAGTTTCAGGACTACCAACACCGGGGAGCTGTTTTTT.

In this sample, this clonotype turned up many times. The chain has TRBV7-2 and TRBJ2-2; 7 positions match TRBD1. CDR1 SGHTA and CDR2 FQGNSA come from the germline V gene. The CDR3 loop spans 15 amino acids. The V gene end was trimmed by 2 bases and the J gene end by 1 base; junction bases not matched to a gene: 1. The CDR3 loop is CASSLRGQNTGELFF. The CDR3 bases are TGTGCCAGCAGCTTAAGGGGGCAGAACACCGGGGAGCTGTTTTTT.

This clonotype turned up a few times. J is TRBJ2-5 and V is TRBV5-1; 10 positions agree with TRBD2. The CDR3 sequence is 16 residues long. The V gene's germline CDR1 is SGHRS and CDR2 YFSETQ. V lost 0 bases and J lost 6; bases outside the gene matches: 8. The CDR3 region has the DNA TGCGCCAGCAGCTTGGAATTAGCGGGAGGAGGAAAGACCCAGTACTTC. Encoded protein: CASSLELAGGGKTQYF.

This clonotype has ten or more counts. CDR3 protein: CASSQDEGASYTDTQYF. The CDR3 nucleotides read TGTGCCAGCAGCCAAGATGAAGGGGCCTCCTACACAGATACGCAGTATTTT. V is TRBV14 and J is TRBJ2-3; possible D gene TRBD1, 5 bases. CDR1 and CDR2 (germline): SGHDN, FVKESK. The CDR3 has 17 amino acids. Trimming took 0 bases from V and 2 from J, leaving 15 bases between them.

Of note for this clonotype: This CDR3 is missing its conserved last phenylalanine or tryptophan, likely due to a read error. The V call is TRBV9, the J call TRBJ2-3; 11 positions agree with TRBD2. Germline V gene sequence: CDR1 SGDLS, CDR2 YYNGEE. The CDR3 contains 16 residues. Trimming cost V 4 bases and J 0 bases; bases outside gene matches: 4. This chain's CDR3 is CASSPGTSGSTDTQYL. The DNA for the CDR3 is TGTGCCAGCAGCCCGGGGACTAGCGGAAGCACAGATACGCAGTATCTT.